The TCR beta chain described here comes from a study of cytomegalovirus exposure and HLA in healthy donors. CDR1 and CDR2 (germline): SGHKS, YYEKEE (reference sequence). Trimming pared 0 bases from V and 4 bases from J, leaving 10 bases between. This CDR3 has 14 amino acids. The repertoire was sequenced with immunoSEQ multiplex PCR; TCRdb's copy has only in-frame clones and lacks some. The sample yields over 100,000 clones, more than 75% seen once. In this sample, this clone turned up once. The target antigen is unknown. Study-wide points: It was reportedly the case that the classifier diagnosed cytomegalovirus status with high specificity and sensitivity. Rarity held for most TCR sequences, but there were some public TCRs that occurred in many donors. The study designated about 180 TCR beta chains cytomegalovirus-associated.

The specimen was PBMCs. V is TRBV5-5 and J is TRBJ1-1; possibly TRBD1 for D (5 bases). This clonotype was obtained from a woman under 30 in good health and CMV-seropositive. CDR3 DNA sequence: TGTGCCAGCAGCTTGGCCGGGGGGTTCACTGAAGCTTTCTTT. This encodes CASSLAGGFTEAFF.